Listed below are T cell receptor beta chains from one sample, sequenced in a study of cytomegalovirus exposure and HLA in healthy donors. The repertoire was sequenced with immunoSEQ multiplex PCR; TCRdb's copy has only in-frame clones and lacks some. The table lists about 180,000 clones, roughly 80% of them singletons. Source material: PBMCs. The receptors derive from a young man in good health and CMV-seronegative. Each CDR3 is given with its conserved first and last residue. A D gene is named only where the DNA matches it firmly. Size is stated for part of the rows, as once, few or many counts, or as a class when the clone is expanded.

CASSHDTGDTGELFF	TGCGCCAGCAGCCACGATACCGGGGACACCGGGGAGCTGTTTTTT	TRBV4-1	.	TRBJ2-2	.
CASSERVAENTDTQYF	TGCGCCAGCAGCGAACGCGTAGCGGAGAACACAGATACGCAGTATTTT	TRBV4-1	.	TRBJ2-3	.
CASSYGLGDTQYF	TGTGCCAGCAGTTACGGTCTAGGAGATACGCAGTATTTT	TRBV6-5	.	TRBJ2-3	.
CASNKGQNSPLHF	TGTGCCAGCAACAAAGGACAGAATTCACCCCTCCACTTT	TRBV7-9	few	TRBJ1-6	.
CASSRGPNQPQHF	TGCGCCAGCAGCCGAGGGCCTAATCAGCCCCAGCATTTT	TRBV4-3	.	TRBJ1-5	.
CAARGTGDEKLFF	TGTGCCGCCAGGGGGACAGGGGATGAAAAACTGTTTTTT	TRBV6-1	few	TRBJ1-4	TRBD1
CASSLGVAGYNEQFF	TGCGCCAGCAGCTTGGGGGTAGCGGGATACAATGAGCAGTTCTTC	TRBV5-1	once	TRBJ2-1	TRBD2
CASSQHSGGGTGELFF	TGTGCCAGCAGCCAACATTCGGGGGGGGGCACCGGGGAGCTGTTTTTT	TRBV11-3	.	TRBJ2-2	TRBD2
CASSGRSQGSGNTIYF	TGTGCCAGCAGCGGACGCTCGCAGGGATCTGGAAACACCATATATTTT	TRBV9	.	TRBJ1-3	.
CASTLGATEAFF	TGTGCCAGTACCCTGGGGGCAACTGAAGCTTTCTTT	TRBV19	.	TRBJ1-1	.
CASRPRGQGESTEAFF	TGTGCCAGCAGACCCAGAGGACAGGGCGAAAGTACTGAAGCTTTCTTT	TRBV6-6	.	TRBJ1-1	TRBD1
CASSLGQGDYNEQFF	TGTGCCAGCAGCTTAGGACAGGGAGACTACAATGAGCAGTTCTTC	TRBV5-4	.	TRBJ2-1	TRBD1
CASSQDRGSIYSPLHF	TGTGCCAGCAGCCAAGACCGGGGGAGTATTTATTCACCCCTCCACTTT	TRBV14	.	TRBJ1-6	.
CASRRMRTNTGELFF	TGTGCCAGCAGGCGAATGAGGACGAACACCGGGGAGCTGTTTTTT	TRBV7-9	.	TRBJ2-2	.
CASLGGDRRYQETQYF	TGTGCCAGCCTTGGGGGGGACAGGAGATATCAAGAGACCCAGTACTTC	TRBV27	.	TRBJ2-5	.
CASRGQVYGYTF	TGTGCCAGCAGAGGACAGGTCTATGGCTACACCTTC	TRBV2	.	TRBJ1-2	TRBD1
CASSLPSGYGYTF	TGTGCCAGCAGCCTCCCTAGTGGCTATGGCTACACCTTC	TRBV28	.	TRBJ1-2	.
CASTLTDTYNEQFF	TGTGCCAGCACCCTAACCGACACCTACAATGAGCAGTTCTTC	TRBV6-6	.	TRBJ2-1	.
CASSLQGNNEQYF	TGTGCCAGCAGTCTGCAGGGAAACAACGAGCAGTACTTC	TRBV27	once	TRBJ2-7	.
CSSSLQGPNQPQHF	TGTTCCAGCAGCTTACAGGGTCCCAATCAGCCCCAGCATTTT	TRBV7-9	.	TRBJ1-5	.
CASSEQGGSYNEQFF	TGTGCCAGCAGTGAACAGGGTGGGTCCTACAATGAGCAGTTCTTC	TRBV2	.	TRBJ2-1	.
CASSLDLQGEHGELFF	TGTGCCAGCAGCTTAGATTTACAGGGGGAGCACGGGGAGCTGTTTTTT	TRBV7-6	.	TRBJ2-2	TRBD1
CAISESLAGNTGELFF	TGTGCCATCAGTGAGTCGCTAGCGGGGAACACCGGGGAGCTGTTTTTT	TRBV10-3	many	TRBJ2-2	TRBD2
CASSGLQGARETQYF	TGTGCCAGCAGTGGACTACAGGGGGCGCGGGAGACCCAGTACTTC	TRBV25-1	.	TRBJ2-5	TRBD1
CASSGRDRKNEQYF	TGTGCCAGCAGCGGAAGGGACAGAAAGAACGAGCAGTACTTC	TRBV7-9	few	TRBJ2-7	TRBD1
CASSEGRGLGNQPQHF	TGTGCCAGCTCGGAAGGAAGGGGCTTGGGAAATCAGCCCCAGCATTTT	TRBV18	few	TRBJ1-5	.
CASSQDLTGARREQFF	TGCGCCAGCAGCCAAGATTTGACAGGAGCCCGTCGTGAGCAGTTCTTC	TRBV4-1	.	TRBJ2-1	.
CASSFPASGAQETQYF	TGTGCCAGCAGTTTCCCGGCTAGCGGGGCCCAAGAGACCCAGTACTTC	TRBV6-6	.	TRBJ2-5	TRBD2
CASSLAGGPLEQFF	TGTGCCAGCAGCTTGGCGGGAGGCCCTCTAGAGCAGTTCTTC	TRBV7-2	.	TRBJ2-1	TRBD2
CASSLGVGLAGLGNEQFF	TGTGCCAGCAGCTTAGGAGTGGGACTAGCGGGATTGGGCAATGAGCAGTTCTTC	TRBV13	few	TRBJ2-1	TRBD2
CSVARGGTSGGANEQFF	TGCAGCGTGGCACGAGGCGGGACTAGCGGGGGGGCGAATGAGCAGTTCTTC	TRBV29-1	.	TRBJ2-1	TRBD2
CASSKRTAQETQYF	TGTGCCAGCAGTAAACGGACAGCCCAAGAGACCCAGTACTTC	TRBV6-5	.	TRBJ2-5	.
CASSQEAGRVYSGANVLTF	TGCGCCAGCAGCCAAGAAGCGGGACGGGTTTACTCTGGGGCCAACGTCCTGACTTTC	TRBV4-1	few	TRBJ2-6	TRBD2